This T cell receptor (beta chain) was documented in a study of blood T cell repertoires in COVID-19. As originally analysed: Scientists estimated how many nucleated cells there were by amplifying reference gene primers. Clones were sequenced by immunoSEQ multiplex PCR, and TCRdb holds only the in-frame ones, with some missing. V, J and clone size reflect that table, while D and trimming were determined from the DNA. The table has about 140,000 clones, more than 75% seen once; the top ten hold about 2.5%. This CDR3 contains 15 residues. In germline, CDR1 is MNHEY, CDR2 SVGAGI. Trimming took 6 bases from V and 3 from J; bases not matched to a gene: 10.

The receptor's source is a human donor with acute or convalescent COVID-19. The donor label of this sample is uncertain. The sample was peripheral blood. This chain links TRBV6-5 with TRBJ1-2; 7 bases map to TRBD1. Here the CDR3 DNA reads TGTGCCAGCAGCCTTACAGGGGTTTTGGACTATGGCTACACCTTC. The encoded protein is CASSLTGVLDYGYTF.